These 16 T cell receptor beta chains originate from one sample sequenced in a study of low-dose radiotherapy and immunotherapy resistance in tumors. Time point indicated: before trial treatment. TRAV- and TRBV-specific primers primed first-strand cDNA, covering alpha and beta chains. Amplification, which lasted 20 PCR cycles, used a constant-region primer and V-primer adapter to amplify TCRs. TCRdb re-called the reads with MiXCR, one entry per CDR3 protein. Among tens of thousands of distinct CDR3 sequences listed, 15% to 20% were seen once. Here the sequenced sample was PBMCs, taken before treatment. Receptors originate from a male donor with prostate cancer.

This clonotype was detected many times. The genes are TRBV25-1 and TRBJ2-2; perhaps TRBD2 as D (6 bases). This CDR3 comprises 15 residues. V was clipped by 3 bases and J by 5 bases, with 13 bases between them. Germline CDR1 is MGHDK and CDR2 is SYGVNS. CDR3 coding DNA: TGTGCCAGCAGTGATCCGGGACTTGAGACCGGGGAGCTGTTTTTT. Translating gives CASSDPGLETGELFF.

This clonotype was seen only a few times. The chain uses TRBV19 and TRBJ1-5; D gene unclear. Germline-derived CDR1 and CDR2 are LNHDA and SQIVND (reference sequence). The CDR3 extends over 14 amino acids. The ends were cut back, 3 bases at V and 1 base at J, with 7 bases in the middle. CDR3 in amino acids: CASSIKVSNQPQHF. For the CDR3, the DNA is TGTGCCAGTAGTATTAAGGTCAGCAATCAGCCCCAGCATTTT.

This clonotype was observed at least ten times. The rearrangement links TRBV5-6 to TRBJ2-5; TRBD1 or TRBD2 may be the D gene (5 bases each). Germline V lookup: CDR1 SGHDT, CDR2 YYEEEE. The germline V and J ends were trimmed by 4 bases and 5 bases, with 12 bases remaining between them. The CDR3 runs 13 residues. The CDR3 spells CASSPGSTETQYF. The CDR3 DNA reads TGTGCCAGCAGCCCAGGGAGCACCGAGACCCAGTACTTC.

This clonotype showed up many times. The V call is TRBV5-6, the J call TRBJ2-5; 11 bases are shared with TRBD2. V shed 1 base, J shed 7 bases, and the junction held 6 bases outside the gene matches. Germline loops: CDR1 SGHDT, CDR2 YYEEEE. The CDR3 runs to 15 residues. The CDR3 bases are TGTGCCAGCAGCTTGCCTAGCGGGGGGTCGGGGACCCAGTACTTC. It yields the protein CASSLPSGGSGTQYF.

In this sample, this clonotype turned up many times. The genes are TRBV20-1 and TRBJ2-5, with D perhaps matching TRBD1 or TRBD2 (6 bases each). CDR3 length: 13 amino acids. CDR1 and CDR2 (germline): DFQATT, SNEGSKA (reference sequence). DNA for the CDR3: TGCGGTACCTGGGGGGCGGGGCACGAGACCCAGTACTTC. Translation: CGTWGAGHETQYF.

This clonotype was seen many times. The chain links TRBV7-2 to TRBJ2-5; 9 bases map to TRBD1. CDR1 is SGHTA and CDR2 is FQGNSA in the germline V gene. V lost 5 bases to trimming and J lost 4 bases; unmatched junction nucleotides: 8. CDR3 length equals 15 residues. The CDR3, as DNA: TGTGCCAGCAGCAAACAACCGGGACAGGGAGAGACCCAGTACTTC. This sequence encodes CASSKQPGQGETQYF.

This clonotype was detected many times. J is TRBJ2-7 and V is TRBV6-2 or TRBV6-3; the match to TRBD2 covers 7 bases. J gave up 4 bases and V 6 bases, and 9 bases lay outside the gene matches. The CDR3 extends over 14 amino acids. The germline gives CDR1 MNHEY, CDR2 SVGEGT. The CDR3 nucleotides are TGTGCCAGCAGCCGGGACGGGGAGGGTTACGAGCAGTACTTC. Translating it yields CASSRDGEGYEQYF.

This chain uses TRBV12-3 or TRBV12-4 with TRBJ1-5; TRBD1 aligns across 8 bases. Germline trimming cut 6 bases from V and 2 bases from J; bases unmatched to any gene: 3. The CDR3 runs 14 residues. CDR3 residues: CASSIQGGNQPQHF. The CDR3 nucleotides are TGTGCCAGCAGCATACAGGGGGGCAATCAGCCCCAGCATTTT.

The table lists this clonotype with many counts. V gene TRBV9 combines with J gene TRBJ1-2; D remains unclear. The CDR3 covers 13 residues. Germline lookup yields CDR1 SGDLS and CDR2 YYNGEE. V shed 3 bases and J shed 8 bases, with 14 bases lying between them. The CDR3, as DNA: TGTGCCAGCAGCGGAACGTTCTCGGGGGGCTACACCTTC. This encodes CASSGTFSGGYTF.

This clonotype was counted ten times or more. The chain employs TRBV15 and TRBJ1-1; no definite D call. The CDR3 length is 14 residues. V lost 0 bases and J lost 5, with 10 bases in between. The germline V gene has CDR1 LNHNV and CDR2 YYDKDF (reference sequence). This CDR3 is CATSRDVGGTEAFF. The CDR3 DNA is TGTGCCACCAGCAGAGATGTCGGAGGGACTGAAGCTTTCTTT.

This clonotype was counted many times. J is TRBJ1-4 and V is TRBV7-9; D uncertain. The CDR3 consists of 13 residues. Germline-derived CDR1 and CDR2 are SEHNR and FQNEAQ (reference sequence). Between the trimmed V and J ends, which lost 7 bases and 6 bases, there was a span of 12 bases. CDR3 residues: CASTGIKYEKLFF. The CDR3 DNA sequence: TGTGCCAGCACTGGGATAAAGTATGAAAAACTGTTTTTT.

This clonotype occurred many times. This chain uses TRBV5-1 with TRBJ2-1, with TRBD1 matching over 7 bases. The germline CDR1 and CDR2 sequences are SGHRS and YFSETQ. The CDR3 sequence is 15 residues long. V lost 0 bases to trimming and J lost 8 bases; unmatched junction nucleotides: 8. The CDR3 loop is CASSLEGRGIDEQFF. CDR3 DNA sequence: TGCGCCAGCAGCTTGGAGGGCAGGGGGATTGATGAGCAGTTCTTC.

This clonotype appeared many times. The chain is built from TRBV7-2 and TRBJ2-2, with D possibly TRBD2 on 6 matching bases. The CDR3 consists of 16 residues. Germline CDR1 is SGHTA and CDR2 is FQGNSA. V was pared by 6 bases and J by 1 base, with 15 bases between. CDR3 nucleotide sequence: TGTGCCAGCAGTCGTACCGGGACTGAGAACACCGGGGAGCTGTTTTTT. It codes for CASSRTGTENTGELFF.

On this clonotype itself: Given a far larger clone just one base away, this is likely a sequencing read error. This chain links TRBV5-6 with TRBJ2-3, with a possible D match to TRBD1 (6 bases). Germline V gene sequence: CDR1 SGHDT, CDR2 YYEEEE. This CDR3 has 15 amino acids. The V end lost 6 bases, the J end lost 2 bases, and 16 bases lay between the germline ends. The chain's CDR3 is CASTLGTGNTDTQYF. The CDR3 DNA is TGTGCCAGCACCCTTGGCACAGGGAACACAGATACGCAGTATTTT.

This clonotype was seen at least ten times. The chain combines TRBV19 with TRBJ1-5; the D is unclear. The CDR3 totals 13 residues. V was cut by 6 bases and J by 6 bases, with 12 bases left in between. Germline-derived CDR1 and CDR2 are LNHDA and SQIVND (reference sequence). The CDR3 protein is CASRSWSSQPQHF. In DNA, the CDR3 is TGTGCCAGTAGGAGTTGGAGTAGTCAGCCCCAGCATTTT.

Ten or more counts support this clonotype. V gene TRBV5-1 combines with J gene TRBJ2-1; no firm D call. The CDR3 runs to 16 residues. The germline V gene encodes CDR1 SGHRS and CDR2 YFSETQ. V lost 3 bases and J lost 7, with 20 bases in between. The CDR3 DNA sequence: TGCGCCAGCAGCTGGAGTTCGGAAGGCGATGGGAATGAGCAGTTCTTC. Its translation: CASSWSSEGDGNEQFF.